The source of this T cell receptor beta chain is a study of response to subunit inactivated influenza vaccine. TCRdb re-derived calls from the RT-PCR reads in MiXCR, one entry per CDR3 protein. The sample includes roughly 650,000 distinct CDR3 sequences, approximately 14% of them seen just once. This CDR3 region has 16 residues. Germline V gene data show CDR1 as SGHRS and CDR2 as YFSETQ. The trim removed 4 bases at V and 1 base at J, leaving 3 bases unmatched. This clonotype appeared a few times. V usage is TRBV5-1 and J usage is TRBJ2-2, with 11 positions matching TRBD2. The sequences come from PBMCs from blood, collected approximately 13 days after vaccination. The TCR was taken from a man aged 50 to 59 who received an inactivated influenza vaccine. CDR3 bases: TGCGCCAGCAGCAAAGGGACTAGCGGGAACACCGGGGAGCTGTTTTTT. Translation gives CASSKGTSGNTGELFF. Filled out from reference TRBV5-1 and TRBJ2-2, the complete variable domain reads KAGVTQTPRYLIKTRGQQVTLSCSPISGHRSVSWYQQTPGQGLQFLFEYFSETQRNKGNFPGRFSGRQFSNSRSEMNVSTLELGDSALYLCASSKGTSGNTGELFFGEGSRLTVL.